This T cell receptor beta chain derives from a study of shared clonotypes between healthy human individuals. The overall study: The people who gave samples were a couple of women and three men aged 18 to 49. For every donor, three CD4 naive, three CD4 memory, two CD8 naive and one CD8 memory plates were used.

The table came from immunoSEQ multiplex PCR; TCRdb's copy has only in-frame clones and leaves some out. Among millions of clones listed, about 92% were seen once. In the case of this clone: Its antigen is still unknown.

CD8 cells regarded as naive lacked CD45RO, were positively chosen for CCR7, and omitted terminally differentiated effector memory CD45RA+ cells. Study findings and constraints: Incomplete sequencing of sorted subsets was indicated by rarefaction despite large depth.

Sequences were obtained from naive CD8+ T cells from PBMCs. The receptor comes from a man younger than 35 in good health. Some clones in this sample may be carry-over from other donors' samples.

The CDR3 nucleotides read TGTGCCAGTTGGGCGAGTTGGTGGGGAGATACGCAGTATTTT. Translation: CASWASWWGDTQYF. The V and J genes are TRBV5-4 and TRBJ2-3, with no clear D. V lost 8 bases and J lost 5, with 18 bases in between. Per germline, CDR1 SGHNT and CDR2 YYREEE (reference sequence). This CDR3 comprises 14 residues.